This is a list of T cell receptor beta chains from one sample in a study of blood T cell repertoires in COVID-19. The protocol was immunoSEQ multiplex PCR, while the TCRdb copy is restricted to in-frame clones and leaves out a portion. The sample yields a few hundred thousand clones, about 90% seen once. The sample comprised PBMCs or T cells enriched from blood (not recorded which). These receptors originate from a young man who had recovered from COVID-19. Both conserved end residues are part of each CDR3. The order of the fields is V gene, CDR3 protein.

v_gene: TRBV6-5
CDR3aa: CASTLLAGAGDTQYF

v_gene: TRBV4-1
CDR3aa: CASSQDGRGADTQYF

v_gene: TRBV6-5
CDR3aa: CASRGQGAGNTIYF

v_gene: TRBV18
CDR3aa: CASSPGDRGQHF

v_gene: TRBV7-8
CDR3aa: CASSRDKANTEAFF

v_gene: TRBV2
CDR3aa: CASSGLAAYNEQFF

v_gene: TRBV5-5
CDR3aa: CASSPTGPPNQPQHF

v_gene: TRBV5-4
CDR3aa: CASKGADQETQYF

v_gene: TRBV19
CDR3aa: CASRAGLAGGRNEQFF

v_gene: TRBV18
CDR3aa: CASSLGTGVGGYTF

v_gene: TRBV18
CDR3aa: CASSPPGSSGNTIYF

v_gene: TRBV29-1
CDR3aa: CSARDRGQDGYTF

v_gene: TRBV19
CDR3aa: CASSPGLAGDTGELFF

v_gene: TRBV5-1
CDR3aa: CASSLAPSKTGKSYGYTF

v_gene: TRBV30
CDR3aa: CASCGLAGVWCLF

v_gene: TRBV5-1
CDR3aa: CASSLWTDPYNEQFF

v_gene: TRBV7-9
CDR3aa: CASRAGSHNEKLFF

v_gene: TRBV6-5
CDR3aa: CASRGTGTYEQYF

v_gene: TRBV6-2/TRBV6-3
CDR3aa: CASSRGTEAFF

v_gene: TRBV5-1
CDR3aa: CASSLGVSGAGAGYTF

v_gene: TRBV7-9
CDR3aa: CASSLARGSNQPQHF

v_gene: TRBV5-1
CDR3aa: CASSPDRGAGEKLFF

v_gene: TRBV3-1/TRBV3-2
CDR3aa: CASRDRATDTQYF

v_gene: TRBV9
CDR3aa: CASSAERDSLYSPLHF

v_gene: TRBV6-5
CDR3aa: CASSYTGTATGNTIYF

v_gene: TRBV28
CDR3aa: CASSLGHSYEQYF

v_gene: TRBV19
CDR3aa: CASTREGTYEQYF

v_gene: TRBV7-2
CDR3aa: CASSFTRGGNQPQHF

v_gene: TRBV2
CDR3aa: CASSGLAGPTGELFF